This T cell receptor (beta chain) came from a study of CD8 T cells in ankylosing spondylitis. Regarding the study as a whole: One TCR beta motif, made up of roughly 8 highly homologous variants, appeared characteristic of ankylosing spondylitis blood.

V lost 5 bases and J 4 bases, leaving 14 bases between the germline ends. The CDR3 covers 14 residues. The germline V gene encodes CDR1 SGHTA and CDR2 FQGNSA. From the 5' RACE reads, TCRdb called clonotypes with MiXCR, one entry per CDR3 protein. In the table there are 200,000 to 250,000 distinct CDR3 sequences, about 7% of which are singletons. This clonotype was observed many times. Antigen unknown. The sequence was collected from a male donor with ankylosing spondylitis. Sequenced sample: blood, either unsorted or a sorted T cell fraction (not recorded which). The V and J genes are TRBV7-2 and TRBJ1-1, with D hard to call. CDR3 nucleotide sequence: TGTGCCAGCAGCGACGGAGTGCGTGGCACTGAAGCTTTCTTT. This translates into CASSDGVRGTEAFF.